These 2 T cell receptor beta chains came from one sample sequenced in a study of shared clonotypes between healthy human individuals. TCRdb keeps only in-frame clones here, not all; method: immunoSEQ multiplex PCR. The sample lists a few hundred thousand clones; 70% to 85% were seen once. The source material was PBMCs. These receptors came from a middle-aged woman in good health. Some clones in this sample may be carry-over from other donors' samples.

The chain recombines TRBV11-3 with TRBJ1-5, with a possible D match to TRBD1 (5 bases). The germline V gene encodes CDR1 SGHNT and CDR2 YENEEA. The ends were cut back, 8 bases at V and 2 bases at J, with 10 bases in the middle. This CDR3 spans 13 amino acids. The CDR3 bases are TGTGCCAGCGGGGCAGGCTGCAATCAGCCCCAGCATTTT. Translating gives CASGAGCNQPQHF.

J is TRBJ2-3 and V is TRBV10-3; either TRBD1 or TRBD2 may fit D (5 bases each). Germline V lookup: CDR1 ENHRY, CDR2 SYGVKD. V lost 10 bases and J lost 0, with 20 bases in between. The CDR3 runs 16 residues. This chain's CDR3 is CATSPQLGASTDTQYF. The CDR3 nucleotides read TGTGCCACTTCACCCCAACTAGGGGCAAGCACAGATACGCAGTATTTT.